Reported below is one TCR beta chain. Its matching antigen is unknown. The data derive from a study of cytomegalovirus exposure and HLA in healthy donors. Regarding the study as a whole: Highly shared variants forming one cluster were likely a sequencing artifact.

Germline loops: CDR1 MGHRA, CDR2 YSYEKL. The junction had 2 bases not matched to a gene; V was cut back by 1 base and J by 4 bases. There are 16 residues in the CDR3. Primers included in the PCR were 60 Vbeta and 13 Jbeta primers. Here immunoSEQ multiplex PCR was the method, and the copy in TCRdb shows in-frame clones only, minus some. The table lists fewer than 180,000 clones, about four fifths of them singletons. Sequencing was performed on PBMCs. The chain links TRBV4-1 to TRBJ2-5; TRBD2 aligns across 14 bases. This sequence was found in a human donor in good health. The CDR3: CASSQATSGGGETQYF. CDR3 coding DNA: TGCGCCAGCAGCCAAGCGACTAGCGGGGGGGGAGAGACCCAGTACTTC.